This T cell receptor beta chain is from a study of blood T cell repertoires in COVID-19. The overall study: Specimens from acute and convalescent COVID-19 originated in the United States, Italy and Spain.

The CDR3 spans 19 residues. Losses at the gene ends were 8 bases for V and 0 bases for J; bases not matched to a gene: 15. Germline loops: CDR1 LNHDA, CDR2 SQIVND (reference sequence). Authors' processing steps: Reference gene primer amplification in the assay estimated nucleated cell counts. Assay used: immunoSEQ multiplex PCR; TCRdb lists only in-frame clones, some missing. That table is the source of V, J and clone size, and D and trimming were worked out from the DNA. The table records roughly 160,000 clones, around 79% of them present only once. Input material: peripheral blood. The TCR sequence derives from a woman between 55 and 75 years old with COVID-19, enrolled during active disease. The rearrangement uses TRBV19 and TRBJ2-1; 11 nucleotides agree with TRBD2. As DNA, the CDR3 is TGTGCCAGTCAAAAAAGCCCGGCTAGCGGGGGGAGCTCCTACAATGAGCAGTTCTTC. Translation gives CASQKSPASGGSSYNEQFF.